This TCR beta chain was recovered during a study of early T cells in non-severe SARS-CoV-2 infection. A single record per CDR3 protein comes from TCRdb applying MiXCR to the 5' RACE reads. The table lists about 70,000 distinct CDR3 sequences, roughly 4.8% of them singletons. This clonotype was observed many times. The CDR3 is 16 amino acids. V trimming: 5 bases; J trimming: 0 bases; junction bases outside the gene matches: 7. Germline CDR1 reads SGHVS; CDR2 reads FNYEAQ. The TCR was taken from an adult who was a healthcare worker with PCR-confirmed SARS-CoV-2 infection or an uninfected control (not recorded which). The donor label of this sample is uncertain. The sample here was whole blood, taken at baseline. This sequence joins TRBV7-6 and TRBJ1-5; TRBD1 matches 7 bases. Here the CDR3 reads CASSRGQANSNQPQHF. The CDR3 DNA reads as TGTGCCAGCAGCCGAGGACAGGCGAATAGCAATCAGCCCCAGCATTTT.